This T cell receptor (beta chain) was captured in a study of T cell responses to AZD1222 COVID-19 vaccine. Overall study context: Researchers grouped second doses given at about 4 or about 12 weeks into one pool.

General study results and limits: The breadth and depth of Spike-specific TCRs increased once two AZD1222 doses had been given. Donors in the cohort were predominantly white British and more often female, and clonal diversity was possibly underestimated. Dominant at 160-218 and 743-854, vaccine-associated CD4 TCRs also spanned spike.

Sequenced by immunoSEQ multiplex PCR; TCRdb stores in-frame clones only, minus some. The data show more than 250,000 clones, over 85% seen once. This clone was seen only once. Its antigen is unidentified. The receptor was derived from an adult in good health. The specimen comprised peripheral blood, sampled on day 0 of AZD1222 vaccination.

The CDR3 spells CASSERGLGSGSNEQFF. The DNA for the CDR3 is TGCGCCAGCAGTGAGAGGGGACTGGGTAGCGGGTCCAATGAGCAGTTCTTC. The chain links TRBV10-1 to TRBJ2-1; 7 bases align to TRBD2. Germline CDR1 WNHNN, CDR2 SYGVQD (reference sequence). V dropped 2 bases and J dropped 6; count of bases not matched to a gene: 13. The CDR3 is made up of 17 amino acids.